Listed below are T cell receptor beta chains from one sample, sequenced in a study of post-analysis software for immune sequencing data. MiXCR was run by TCRdb on the PCR reads, yielding one entry per CDR3 protein. Of about 380,000 distinct CDR3 sequences listed, roughly 35% are singletons. Material for sequencing was blood. The source is a girl aged 5-17 years with multiple sclerosis. Both conserved end residues are trimmed from each CDR3. Each record gives: V gene, clone size, CDR3 protein. The size entry is marked missing in some rows and otherwise reads once, few, many or a size class.

V gene: TRBV2
clone size: few
CDR3 protein: ASSEGPTNEKLF

V gene: TRBV7-3
clone size: few
CDR3 protein: ASRARDSQETQY

V gene: TRBV29-1
clone size: few
CDR3 protein: SVYYRGSETQY

V gene: TRBV12-3/TRBV12-4
clone size: -
CDR3 protein: ASSFTSPGANVLT

V gene: TRBV3-1
clone size: -
CDR3 protein: ASSPRVRDQPQH

V gene: TRBV12-3/TRBV12-4
clone size: -
CDR3 protein: ASSFRNSGASTDAQY

V gene: TRBV12-3/TRBV12-4
clone size: many
CDR3 protein: ASSPYGLYNEQF

V gene: TRBV7-2
clone size: -
CDR3 protein: ASSLEGNPETQY

V gene: TRBV6-2/TRBV6-3
clone size: -
CDR3 protein: ASRNIGRLWNQPQH

V gene: TRBV7-8
clone size: -
CDR3 protein: AGSFSWSGANVLT

V gene: TRBV27
clone size: -
CDR3 protein: ASSPNAPGDEQF

V gene: TRBV3-1
clone size: -
CDR3 protein: ASSTGLAGESTTDTQY

V gene: TRBV6-1
clone size: few
CDR3 protein: ATQEPGNSYEQY

V gene: TRBV5-5
clone size: few
CDR3 protein: ASSGQDRWLTDTQY

V gene: TRBV5-1
clone size: many
CDR3 protein: ASSLETVGFYEQY

V gene: TRBV11-2
clone size: few
CDR3 protein: ASSPRLGHNEQF

V gene: TRBV28
clone size: -
CDR3 protein: ASSLRGAEQY

V gene: TRBV4-3
clone size: few
CDR3 protein: ASSLLHSAGELF

V gene: TRBV6-1
clone size: few
CDR3 protein: ASRLTVVGANTGELF

V gene: TRBV5-1
clone size: -
CDR3 protein: ASSSGDDRDGYT

V gene: TRBV4-3
clone size: few
CDR3 protein: ASSQDWAGGYRDEQY

V gene: TRBV4-1
clone size: few
CDR3 protein: ASSPLVPESTDTQY

V gene: TRBV18
clone size: -
CDR3 protein: ASSPTQGNAETQY

V gene: TRBV5-1
clone size: -
CDR3 protein: ASSLDRGHYGYT

V gene: TRBV5-1
clone size: -
CDR3 protein: ASNPPGTASYEQY

V gene: TRBV11-3
clone size: -
CDR3 protein: ASSPPDTHNEQF

V gene: TRBV4-1
clone size: -
CDR3 protein: ASSQRTSYLTDTQY

V gene: TRBV20-1
clone size: -
CDR3 protein: SVRDKLSRDSTYEQY

V gene: TRBV6-6
clone size: few
CDR3 protein: ASSKVGLNSPLH

V gene: TRBV28
clone size: -
CDR3 protein: ASSSRVQETQY

V gene: TRBV5-1
clone size: -
CDR3 protein: ASSLDLGGTEAF

V gene: TRBV12-3/TRBV12-4
clone size: once
CDR3 protein: VSRWGGADSNQPQH

V gene: TRBV20-1
clone size: -
CDR3 protein: SARDRGRGTYNEQF

V gene: TRBV5-1
clone size: -
CDR3 protein: ASSQGTLVSYNSPLH

V gene: TRBV4-1
clone size: -
CDR3 protein: ASSQGQGVIYEQY

V gene: TRBV20-1
clone size: -
CDR3 protein: SASPADSYEQY

V gene: TRBV4-1
clone size: once
CDR3 protein: ASSHRTGIGTEAF